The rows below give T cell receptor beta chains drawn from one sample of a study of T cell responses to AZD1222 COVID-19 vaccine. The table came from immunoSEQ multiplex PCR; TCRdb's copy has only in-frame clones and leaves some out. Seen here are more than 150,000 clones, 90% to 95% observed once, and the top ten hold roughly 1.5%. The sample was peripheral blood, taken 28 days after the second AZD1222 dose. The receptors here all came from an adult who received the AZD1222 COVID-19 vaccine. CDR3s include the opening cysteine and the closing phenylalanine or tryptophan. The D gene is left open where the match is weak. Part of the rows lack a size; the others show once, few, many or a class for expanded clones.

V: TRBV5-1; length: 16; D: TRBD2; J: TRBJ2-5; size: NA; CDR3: CASSMGLAGGRETQYF; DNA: TGCGCCAGCAGCATGGGACTAGCGGGCGGTAGGGAGACCCAGTACTTC
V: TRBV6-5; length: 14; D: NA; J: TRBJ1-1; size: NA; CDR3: CASQKGRMNTEAFF; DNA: TGTGCCAGTCAAAAAGGGAGGATGAACACTGAAGCTTTCTTT
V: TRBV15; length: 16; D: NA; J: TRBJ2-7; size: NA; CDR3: CATSRDPGTLPYEQYF; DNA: TGTGCCACCAGCAGAGATCCTGGGACTCTCCCCTACGAGCAGTACTTC
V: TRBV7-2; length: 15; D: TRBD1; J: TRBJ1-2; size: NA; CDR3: CASSLVGTGPVGYTF; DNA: TGTGCCAGCAGCTTAGTGGGGACAGGGCCTGTTGGCTACACCTTC
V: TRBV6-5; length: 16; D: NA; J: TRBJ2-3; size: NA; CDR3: CASSYPSGKIADTQYF; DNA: TGTGCCAGCAGTTACCCTTCGGGTAAAATAGCAGATACGCAGTATTTT
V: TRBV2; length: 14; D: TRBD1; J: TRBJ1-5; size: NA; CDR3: CASSEQGVDQPQHF; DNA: TGTGCCAGCAGTGAACAGGGGGTCGATCAGCCCCAGCATTTT
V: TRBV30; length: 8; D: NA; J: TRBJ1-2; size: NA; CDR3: CAWNGYTF; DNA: TGTGCCTGGAATGGCTACACCTTC
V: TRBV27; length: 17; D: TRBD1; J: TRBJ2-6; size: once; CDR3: CASSPGQGAAGANVLTF; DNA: TGTGCCAGCAGTCCGGGACAGGGGGCCGCTGGGGCCAACGTCCTGACTTTC
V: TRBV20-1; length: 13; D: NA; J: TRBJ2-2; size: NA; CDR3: CSASAFHTGELFF; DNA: TGCAGTGCTAGTGCCTTTCACACCGGGGAGCTGTTTTTT
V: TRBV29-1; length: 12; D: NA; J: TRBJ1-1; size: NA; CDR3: CSVEVIVNEAFF; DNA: TGCAGCGTTGAAGTGATCGTCAACGAAGCTTTCTTT
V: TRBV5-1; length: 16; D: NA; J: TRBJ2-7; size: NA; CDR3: CASSLGDRTYSYEQYF; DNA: TGCGCCAGCAGCTTGGGCGACAGGACATACTCCTACGAGCAGTACTTC
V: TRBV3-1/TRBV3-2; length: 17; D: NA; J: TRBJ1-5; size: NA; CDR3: CASSQGYGGLDNQPQHF; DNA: TGTGCCAGCAGCCAAGGATACGGGGGATTGGACAATCAGCCCCAGCATTTT
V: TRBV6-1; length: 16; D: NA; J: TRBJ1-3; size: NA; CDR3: CASSEAYTSSGNTIYF; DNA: TGTGCCAGCAGTGAAGCCTACACGTCCTCTGGAAACACCATATATTTT
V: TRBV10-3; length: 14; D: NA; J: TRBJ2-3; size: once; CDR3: CAISGGSGRDTQYF; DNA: TGTGCCATCAGTGGTGGTAGCGGCCGAGATACGCAGTATTTT
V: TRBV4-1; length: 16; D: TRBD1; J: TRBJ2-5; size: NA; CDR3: CASSQPGQGHKETQYF; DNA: TGCGCCAGCAGCCAGCCAGGACAGGGTCATAAAGAGACCCAGTACTTC
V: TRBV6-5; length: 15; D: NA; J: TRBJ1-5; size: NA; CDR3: CASSYSGTGGQPQHF; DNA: TGTGCCAGCAGTTACTCCGGGACGGGGGGTCAGCCCCAGCATTTT
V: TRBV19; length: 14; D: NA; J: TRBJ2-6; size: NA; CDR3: CASRSPSGANVLTF; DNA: TGTGCCAGTAGGTCCCCATCTGGGGCCAACGTCCTGACTTTC
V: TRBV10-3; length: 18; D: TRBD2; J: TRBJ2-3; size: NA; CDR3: CAISVSPIIGGGAPTQYF; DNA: TGTGCCATCAGTGTTTCCCCAATAATTGGCGGGGGGGCCCCTACGCAGTATTTT
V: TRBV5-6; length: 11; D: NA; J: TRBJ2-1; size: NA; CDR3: CASTTYNEQFF; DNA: TGTGCCAGTACGACCTACAATGAGCAGTTCTTC
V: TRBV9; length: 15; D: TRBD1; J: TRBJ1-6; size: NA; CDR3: CASSVGQGDNSPLHF; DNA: TGTGCCAGCAGCGTCGGACAGGGGGATAATTCACCCCTCCACTTT
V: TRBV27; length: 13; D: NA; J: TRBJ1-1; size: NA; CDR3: CASSLSSRTEAFF; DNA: TGTGCCAGCAGTTTATCGTCCCGAACTGAAGCTTTCTTT
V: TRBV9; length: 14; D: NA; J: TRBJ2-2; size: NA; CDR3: CASSVVSLTGELFF; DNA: TGTGCCAGCAGCGTAGTCAGCCTCACCGGGGAGCTGTTTTTT
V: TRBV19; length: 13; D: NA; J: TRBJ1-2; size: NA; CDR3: CASTPVGPYGYTF; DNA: TGTGCCAGTACCCCAGTGGGGCCCTATGGCTACACCTTC
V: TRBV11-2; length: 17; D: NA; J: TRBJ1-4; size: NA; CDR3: CASSLRWEGGTNEKLFF; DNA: TGTGCCAGCAGCTTAAGATGGGAGGGAGGTACTAATGAAAAACTGTTTTTT
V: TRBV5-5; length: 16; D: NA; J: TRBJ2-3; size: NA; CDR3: CASSPGVPAGRDTQYF; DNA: TGTGCCAGCAGCCCGGGGGTTCCCGCGGGGCGTGATACGCAGTATTTT
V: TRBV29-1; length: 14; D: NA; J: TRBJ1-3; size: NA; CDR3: CSVDTGGSGNTIYF; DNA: TGCAGCGTTGACACGGGTGGGTCTGGAAACACCATATATTTT
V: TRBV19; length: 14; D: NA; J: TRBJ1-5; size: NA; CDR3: CASSIGWGNQPQHF; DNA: TGTGCCAGTAGTATCGGTTGGGGCAATCAGCCCCAGCATTTT
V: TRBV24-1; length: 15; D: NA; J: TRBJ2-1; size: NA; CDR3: CATSDTPSSYNEQFF; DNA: TGTGCCACCAGTGACACCCCGAGCTCCTACAATGAGCAGTTCTTC
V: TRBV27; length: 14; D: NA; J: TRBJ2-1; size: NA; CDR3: CASSFRRGDNEQFF; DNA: TGTGCCAGCAGTTTTCGGCGAGGGGACAATGAGCAGTTCTTC
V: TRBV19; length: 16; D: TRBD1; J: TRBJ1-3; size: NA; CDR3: CATLRGDRSSGNTIYF; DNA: TGTGCCACTCTCAGAGGGGACAGGAGCTCTGGAAACACCATATATTTT
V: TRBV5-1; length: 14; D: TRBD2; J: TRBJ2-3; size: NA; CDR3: CASIETSRPDTQYF; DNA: TGCGCCAGCATTGAGACTAGCAGGCCAGATACGCAGTATTTT
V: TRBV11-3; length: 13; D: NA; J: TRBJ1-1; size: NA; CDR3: CASAPGKGTEAFF; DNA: TGTGCCAGCGCCCCCGGGAAGGGGACTGAAGCTTTCTTT
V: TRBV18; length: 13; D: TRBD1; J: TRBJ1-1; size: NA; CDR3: CASSYRGHTEAFF; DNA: TGTGCCAGCTCATACAGGGGGCACACTGAAGCTTTCTTT
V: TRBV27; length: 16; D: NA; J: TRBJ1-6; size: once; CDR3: CASSLVQGLSNSPLHF; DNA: TGTGCCAGCAGTTTGGTCCAGGGCCTCTCGAATTCACCCCTCCACTTT
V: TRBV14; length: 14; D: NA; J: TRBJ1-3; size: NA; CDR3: CASSRGSSGNTIYF; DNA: TGTGCCAGCAGCCGAGGGAGTTCTGGAAACACCATATATTTT
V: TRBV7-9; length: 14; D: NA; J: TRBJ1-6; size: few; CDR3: CASSPGQYNSPLHF; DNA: TGTGCCAGCAGCCCCGGACAGTATAATTCACCCCTCCACTTT
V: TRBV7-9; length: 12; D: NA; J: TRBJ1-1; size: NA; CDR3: CASSFNDVEAFF; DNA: TGTGCCAGCAGCTTTAACGACGTTGAAGCTTTCTTT
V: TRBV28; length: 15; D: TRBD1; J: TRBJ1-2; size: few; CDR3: CASSSPGTANYGYTF; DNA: TGTGCCAGCAGTTCTCCGGGGACAGCTAACTATGGCTACACCTTC
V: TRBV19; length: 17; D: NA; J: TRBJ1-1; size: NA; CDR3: CASSLKRFVEQGTEAFF; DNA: TGTGCCAGTAGTCTAAAGCGTTTTGTTGAGCAGGGCACTGAAGCTTTCTTT
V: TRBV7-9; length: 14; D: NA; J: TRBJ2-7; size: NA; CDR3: CASSLDPDPYEQYF; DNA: TGTGCCAGCAGCTTAGATCCCGACCCCTACGAGCAGTACTTC
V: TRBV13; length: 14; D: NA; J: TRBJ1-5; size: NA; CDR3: CASSLAGVNQPQHF; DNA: TGTGCCAGCAGCTTAGCCGGGGTCAATCAGCCCCAGCATTTT
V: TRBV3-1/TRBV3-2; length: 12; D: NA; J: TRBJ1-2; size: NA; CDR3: CASSHLGYGYTF; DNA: TGTGCCAGCAGCCATTTAGGGTACGGCTACACCTTC
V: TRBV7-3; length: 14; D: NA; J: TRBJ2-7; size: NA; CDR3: CASSLTGDGSMKYF; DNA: TGTGCCAGCAGCTTAACGGGCGACGGCAGTATGAAGTACTTC
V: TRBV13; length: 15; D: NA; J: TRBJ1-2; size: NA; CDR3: CASSLSGTANYGYTF; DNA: TGTGCCAGCAGCTTATCAGGGACGGCTAACTATGGCTACACCTTC
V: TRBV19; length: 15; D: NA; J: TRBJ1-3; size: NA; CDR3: CASSIGFGSGNTIYF; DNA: TGTGCCAGTAGTATAGGGTTCGGCTCTGGAAACACCATATATTTT
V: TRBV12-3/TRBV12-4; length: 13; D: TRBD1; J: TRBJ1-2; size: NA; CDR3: CASSQGTGRGYTF; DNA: TGTGCCAGCAGTCAAGGGACAGGGCGAGGCTACACCTTC
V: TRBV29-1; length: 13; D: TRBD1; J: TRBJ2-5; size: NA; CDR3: CSVVTGPKETQYF; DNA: TGCAGCGTTGTGACAGGGCCTAAAGAGACCCAGTACTTC
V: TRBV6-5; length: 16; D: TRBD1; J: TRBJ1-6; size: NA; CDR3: CASSFLGGRYNSPLHF; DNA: TGTGCCAGCAGTTTTTTAGGGGGCCGGTATAATTCACCCCTCCACTTT
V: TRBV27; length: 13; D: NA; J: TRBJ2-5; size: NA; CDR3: CASSLLGWETQYF; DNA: TGTGCCAGCAGTTTACTTGGATGGGAGACCCAGTACTTC
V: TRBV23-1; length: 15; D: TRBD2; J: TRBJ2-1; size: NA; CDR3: CASSQTSGAYNEQFF; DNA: TGCGCCAGCAGTCAGACTAGCGGGGCTTACAATGAGCAGTTCTTC
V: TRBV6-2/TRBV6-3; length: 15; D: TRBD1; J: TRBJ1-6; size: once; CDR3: CASSKQDRDNSPLHF; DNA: TGTGCCAGCAGCAAACAGGACAGGGATAATTCACCCCTCCACTTT
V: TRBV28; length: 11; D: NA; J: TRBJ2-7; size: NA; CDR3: CASSLGYEQYF; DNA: TGTGCCAGCAGTTTAGGTTACGAGCAGTACTTC
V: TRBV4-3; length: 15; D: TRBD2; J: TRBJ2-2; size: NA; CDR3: CASSQGTTNTGELFF; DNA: TGCGCCAGCAGCCAGGGGACTACTAACACCGGGGAGCTGTTTTTT
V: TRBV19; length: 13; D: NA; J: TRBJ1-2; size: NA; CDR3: CASSIDPYYGYTF; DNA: TGTGCCAGTAGTATAGACCCCTACTATGGCTACACCTTC
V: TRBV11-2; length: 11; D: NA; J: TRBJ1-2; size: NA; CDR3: CASSSREGYTF; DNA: TGTGCCAGCAGCTCCAGGGAAGGCTACACCTTC
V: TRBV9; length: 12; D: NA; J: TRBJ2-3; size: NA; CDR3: CASSVGEDTQYF; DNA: TGTGCCAGCAGCGTGGGTGAAGATACGCAGTATTTT
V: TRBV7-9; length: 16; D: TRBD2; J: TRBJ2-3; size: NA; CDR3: CASSLVSGRTGDTQYF; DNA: TGTGCCAGCAGCTTAGTTAGCGGGAGAACGGGGGATACGCAGTATTTT
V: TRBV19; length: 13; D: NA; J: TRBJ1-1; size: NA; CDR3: CASSPTGNTEAFF; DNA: TGTGCCAGTAGTCCCACAGGGAACACTGAAGCTTTCTTT
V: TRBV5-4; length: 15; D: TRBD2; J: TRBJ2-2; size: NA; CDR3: CASSFSGRDTGELFF; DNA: TGTGCCAGCAGCTTTAGCGGGAGAGACACCGGGGAGCTGTTTTTT